The entry below gives a single T cell receptor beta chain sequence along with its context. Its antigen is undetermined. TCRdb re-called the 5' RACE reads and catalogs CDR3 proteins one per entry, DNA excluded. The sample spans some 170,000 distinct CDR3 sequences; the ten largest clones claim 2.8%. The sample belongs to a study of monozygotic twins with inflammatory bowel disease. Points from the study as a whole: Extra variability in the repertoires of patients may have come from differing immunosuppressive treatments.

The CDR3 contains 16 residues. Germline assignment: CDR1 SGHNT and CDR2 YENEEA. The chain combines TRBV11-3 with TRBJ2-3; no DNA is available, so the TRBD2 call from TCRdb remains unchecked. The TCR was taken from a human donor with ulcerative colitis or Crohn's disease, or a healthy co-twin of an affected twin (not recorded which). The sequenced material came from blood. The CDR3 is CASSSRLAGGGDTQYF.